This T cell receptor (beta chain) was retrieved from a study of T cell responses to AZD1222 COVID-19 vaccine. With 4 bases removed from V and 0 bases from J, the gap between germline ends came to 10 bases. The CDR3 has 14 residues. In germline, CDR1 is SGHRS, CDR2 YFSETQ. Whole-study results and caveats: Nearly half of unique spike-specific TCRs reportedly avoided B.1.351 and B.1.1.7 mutated regions. The study found vaccine-associated CD4 TCRs spanning spike, dominant at 160-218 and 743-854. Sampling captured repertoires only after the peak T cell response.

This table comes from immunoSEQ multiplex PCR, and its TCRdb copy is limited to in-frame clones, with some not included. The table shows 100,000 to 150,000 clones, with approximately 84% occurring only once. About this clone itself: Its specificity is not known.

This receptor was obtained from an adult in good health. The material was peripheral blood, obtained on day 0 of AZD1222 vaccination. V usage is TRBV5-1 and J usage is TRBJ1-1; no firm D call. CDR3 nucleotide sequence: TGCGCCAGCAGCATGAGGGCAGTGAACACTGAAGCTTTCTTT. This translates into CASSMRAVNTEAFF.